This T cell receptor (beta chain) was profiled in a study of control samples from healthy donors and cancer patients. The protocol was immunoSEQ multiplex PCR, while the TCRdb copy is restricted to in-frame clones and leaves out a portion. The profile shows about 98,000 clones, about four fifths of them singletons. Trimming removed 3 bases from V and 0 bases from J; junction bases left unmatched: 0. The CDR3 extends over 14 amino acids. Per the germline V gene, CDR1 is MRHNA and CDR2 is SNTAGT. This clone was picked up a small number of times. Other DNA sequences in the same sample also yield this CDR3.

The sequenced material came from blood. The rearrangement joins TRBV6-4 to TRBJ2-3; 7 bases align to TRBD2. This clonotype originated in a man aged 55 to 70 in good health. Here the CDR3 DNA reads TGTGCCAGCAGTGAGCGGGGGAGCACAGATACGCAGTATTTT. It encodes CASSERGSTDTQYF.